Presented here are 19 T cell receptor beta chains from one specimen sequenced in a study of cytomegalovirus exposure and HLA in healthy donors. The PCR made use of 60 Vbeta and 13 Jbeta primers. Sequencing was performed with immunoSEQ multiplex PCR; in TCRdb, only in-frame clones are kept and a portion is missing. The sample comprises approximately 200,000 clones, about four fifths of which are singletons, and about 5% rests with the top ten. Sequencing was done on a sample of PBMCs. The receptors shown here come from a man aged 25-40 years in good health and CMV-seropositive.

The chain couples TRBV23-1 to TRBJ2-7; 8 positions match TRBD1. TRBV23-1 is placed among ORFs of uncertain function. V lost 4 bases and J lost 0; bases outside the gene matches: 8. CDR3 length: 16 amino acids. The CDR3 DNA reads TGCGCCAGCAGTCTGCAGGGACAGGAGAGCTCCTACGAGCAGTACTTC. Encoded protein: CASSLQGQESSYEQYF.

In this sample, this clone turned up a few times. The chain recombines TRBV30 with TRBJ2-2, with a possible D match to TRBD1 (6 bases). Trimming cost V 7 bases and J 2 bases, with 14 bases left between them. CDR1 is GTSNPN and CDR2 is SVGIG in the germline V gene (reference sequence). The CDR3 sequence is 14 residues long. The CDR3 loop reads CASSDRFNTGELFF. In DNA form, the CDR3 reads TGTGCCTCCTCGGACAGATTTAACACCGGGGAGCTGTTTTTT.

This chain joins TRBV14 and TRBJ1-1; perhaps TRBD1 as D (5 bases). CDR3 length: 11 residues. The germline CDR1 and CDR2 sequences are SGHDN and FVKESK. The V and J ends lost 3 bases and 11 bases respectively, with 10 bases between them. The CDR3 nucleotides are TGTGCCAGCAGCCAGTGGGGGGAGGCTTTCTTT. It translates to CASSQWGEAFF.

The chain recombines TRBV6-5 with TRBJ1-6; D not certain. The V gene lost 2 bases and the J gene lost 7 bases, with 9 bases spanning the gap. The germline CDR1 and CDR2 sequences are MNHEY and SVGAGI. This CDR3 contains 14 residues. CDR3 sequence (DNA): TGTGCCAGCAGTTACCAGGTGGCCAATTCACCCCTCCACTTT. Residues: CASSYQVANSPLHF.

This sequence joins TRBV18 and TRBJ2-5, with 9 bases aligning to TRBD1. The CDR3 totals 15 residues. The germline CDR1 and CDR2 sequences are KGHSH and LQKENI. Germline trimming cut 3 bases from V and 3 bases from J; bases unmatched to any gene: 5. The CDR3 sequence: CASSPSGQGKETQYF. CDR3 nucleotides: TGTGCCAGCTCACCCTCTGGACAGGGGAAAGAGACCCAGTACTTC. Based on the CDR3 plus reference TRBV18 and TRBJ2-5, the full variable domain is NAGVMQNPRHLVRRRGQEARLRCSPMKGHSHVYWYRQLPEEGLKFMVYLQKENIIDESGMPKERFSAEFPKEGPSILRIQQVVRGDSAAYFCASSPSGQGKETQYFGPGTRLLVL.

The sample holds a few counts of this clone. The V gene is TRBV30, the J gene TRBJ2-3; 7 bases fit TRBD1. Germline loops: CDR1 GTSNPN, CDR2 SVGIG (reference sequence). This CDR3 has 12 amino acids. The ends lost 7 bases at V and 6 bases at J; junction bases unmatched: 7. For the CDR3, the DNA is TGTGCCTCACGACAGGGTTCTGATACGCAGTATTTT. Its translation: CASRQGSDTQYF.

On this clone itself: The germline gene is not matched at one end of the junction; a read error may be the cause. The chain carries TRBV7-7 and TRBJ2-7, with a weak D call TRBD2 (5 bases). Looked up from germline, CDR1 is SSHAT and CDR2 is FNYEAQ (reference sequence). CDR3 length: 13 residues. CDR3 loop: CASSPGEAYEQYF. The CDR3 DNA sequence: TGTGCTAGCAGCCCCGGGGAAGCCTACGAGCAGTACTTC.

This chain joins TRBV5-1 and TRBJ2-1; D may be TRBD2 (7 bases). The germline V and J ends were trimmed by 2 bases and 4 bases, with 10 bases remaining between them. The V gene's germline CDR1 is SGHRS and CDR2 YFSETQ. This CDR3 region has 14 residues. The CDR3 sequence is CASSLGGVYNEQFF. The CDR3 DNA follows: TGCGCCAGCAGCTTAGGGGGGGTATACAATGAGCAGTTCTTC.

The count of this clone is one. J is TRBJ1-2 and V is TRBV7-9, with 7 bases fitting TRBD1. The CDR3 is 14 amino acids. Trimming took 5 bases from V and 2 from J; bases not matched to a gene: 5. Per the germline V gene, CDR1 is SEHNR and CDR2 is FQNEAQ (reference sequence). The CDR3 region is CASSPGTVNYGYTF. The CDR3 coding sequence is TGTGCCAGCAGCCCCGGGACAGTGAACTATGGCTACACCTTC.

The chain joins TRBV28 to TRBJ1-1; maybe TRBD1 (5 bases). Trimming removed 5 bases from V and 8 bases from J, with 15 bases in between. The CDR3 loop spans 13 amino acids. Germline CDR1 and CDR2: MDHEN and SYDVKM. Written as DNA, the CDR3 is TGTGCCAGCAGTGACGCTTCCAGGGTGGAAGCTTTCTTT. This codes for CASSDASRVEAFF.

In DNA, the CDR3 is TGTGCCAGCAGCTTAGCAGGGGACGCTGAAGCTTTCTTT. This gives the protein CASSLAGDAEAFF. The chain has TRBV11-3 and TRBJ1-1, with D possibly TRBD1 on 6 matching bases. V lost 1 base to trimming and J lost 6 bases, with 9 bases between them. Germline loops: CDR1 SGHNT, CDR2 YENEEA. The CDR3 extends over 13 amino acids.

This clone was observed once. J is TRBJ1-2 and V is TRBV19; D call uncertain. Germline V gives CDR1 LNHDA, CDR2 SQIVND (reference sequence). Trimming pared 4 bases from V and 0 bases from J, leaving 3 bases between. There are 12 residues in the CDR3. The CDR3 DNA reads TGTGCCAGTAGTAACACTAACTATGGCTACACCTTC. Protein product: CASSNTNYGYTF.

This chain joins TRBV28 and TRBJ1-2, with a tentative D call TRBD1 (5 bases). V lost 3 bases to trimming and J lost 2 bases, with 16 bases between them. CDR3 length equals 16 residues. Per the germline V gene, CDR1 is MDHEN and CDR2 is SYDVKM. Written as DNA, the CDR3 is TGTGCCAGCAGTTTGACGGGGGTCATATTGAACTATGGCTACACCTTC. Translated, it gives CASSLTGVILNYGYTF.

The V and J genes are TRBV6-5 and TRBJ1-1; 7 positions agree with TRBD1. The length of the CDR3 is 11 residues. Trimming cost V 5 bases and J 6 bases; bases outside gene matches: 0. The germline CDR1 and CDR2 sequences are MNHEY and SVGAGI. CDR3 loop: CASSTGAEAFF. The DNA for the CDR3 is TGTGCCAGCAGTACAGGGGCTGAAGCTTTCTTT.

The genes are TRBV15 and TRBJ2-7, with a weak D call TRBD2 (6 bases). The germline CDR1 and CDR2 sequences are LNHNV and YYDKDF (reference sequence). The V gene lost 1 base and the J gene lost 5 bases, with 15 bases spanning the gap. This CDR3 has 15 residues. The CDR3 is CATSRVRGGLNEQYF. The CDR3 coding sequence is TGTGCCACCAGCAGAGTTAGGGGAGGACTCAACGAGCAGTACTTC. Drawing the rest from reference TRBV15 and TRBJ2-7, the complete variable domain is DAMVIQNPRYQVTQFGKPVTLSCSQTLNHNVMYWYQQKSSQAPKLLFHYYDKDFNNEADTPDNFQSRRPNTSFCFLDIRSPGLGDTAMYLCATSRVRGGLNEQYFGPGTRLTVT.

As regards this clone: The identical CDR3 is also encoded by other nucleotide sequences in the sample. This sequence joins TRBV28 and TRBJ2-7; D may be TRBD2 (5 bases). This CDR3 region has 13 residues. Trimming removed 3 bases at V and 4 bases at J, with 10 bases between. Germline loops: CDR1 MDHEN, CDR2 SYDVKM. CDR3 bases: TGTGCCAGCAGTTTCACGCGGGTTTACGAGCAGTACTTC. This encodes CASSFTRVYEQYF.

The genes are TRBV4-3 and TRBJ2-3, with 8 bases fitting TRBD2. After removal of 1 base from V and 0 bases from J, the junction contained 3 bases not matched to a gene. CDR3 length: 16 amino acids. Germline CDR1 reads LGHNA; CDR2 reads YSLEER. The CDR3 region is CASSQGASGSTDTQYF. The CDR3 DNA reads as TGCGCCAGCAGCCAAGGAGCTAGCGGGAGCACAGATACGCAGTATTTT.

The chain recombines TRBV5-6 with TRBJ1-5, with D perhaps TRBD1 (5 bases). The ends were cut back, 0 bases at V and 1 base at J, with 11 bases in the middle. This CDR3 is built from 16 residues. CDR1 is SGHDT and CDR2 is YYEEEE in the germline V gene. CDR3 loop: CASSLAGPLSNQPQHF. The CDR3 DNA follows: TGTGCCAGCAGCTTGGCAGGGCCCCTGAGCAATCAGCCCCAGCATTTT.

The genes are TRBV5-6 and TRBJ2-5; tentative D call: TRBD2 (6 bases). V dropped 1 base and J dropped 2 bases, with 9 bases sitting between them. The CDR3 is made up of 14 amino acids. Germline assignment: CDR1 SGHDT and CDR2 YYEEEE. CDR3 loop: CASSLSGLQETQYF. The CDR3 nucleotides read TGTGCCAGCAGCTTGAGCGGGCTGCAAGAGACCCAGTACTTC.